One sample yielded the 17 T cell receptor beta chains listed below, sequenced in a study of PD-1 blockade in classical Hodgkin lymphoma. The method was immunoSEQ multiplex PCR; TCRdb's version includes in-frame clones alone and lacks a portion of them. The profile covers approximately 6,800 clones, with 70% to 80% appearing a single time and around 2.5% taken by the ten largest. In every patient, relapse followed autologous stem cell transplantation, while exposure to brentuximab vedotin differed. CD4+ T cells were purified from thawed PBMCs by negative selection. Specimen: CD4+ T cells from blood, collected at baseline. The receptor set was obtained from a human donor with classical Hodgkin lymphoma.

This chain joins TRBV6-6 and TRBJ1-1, with D perhaps matching TRBD1 (6 bases). This CDR3 spans 14 amino acids. Trimming pared 3 bases from V and 4 bases from J, leaving 12 bases between. The germline V gene encodes CDR1 MNHNY and CDR2 SVGAGI (reference sequence). CDR3 in amino acids: CASSYYGQTTEAFF. The CDR3 DNA reads TGTGCCAGCAGTTATTACGGACAGACCACTGAAGCTTTCTTT.

DNA of the CDR3: TGTGCCTGCCGCACTTCAGGGTCGATGAACACTGAAGCTTTCTTT. Residues: CACRTSGSMNTEAFF. The V gene is TRBV7-8, the J gene TRBJ1-1, with TRBD1 as a possible D gene (5 bases). There are 15 residues in the CDR3. V shed 11 bases and J shed 0 bases, with 19 bases lying between them. CDR1 SGHVS and CDR2 FQNEAQ come from the germline V gene.

The J gene is TRBJ1-4, the V gene TRBV27; no clear D gene. V was shortened by 0 bases and J by 0 bases, with 14 bases between the two germline ends. The CDR3 runs 18 residues. From germline, CDR1 is MNHEY and CDR2 SMNVEV (reference sequence). CDR3 bases: TGTGCCAGCAGTTTATCGAAACAGATCCCGTCAACTAATGAAAAACTGTTTTTT. This sequence encodes CASSLSKQIPSTNEKLFF. Supplemented by reference TRBV27 and TRBJ1-4, the full variable domain reads EAQVTQNPRYLITVTGKKLTVTCSQNMNHEYMSWYRQDPGLGLRQIYYSMNVEVTDKGDVPEGYKVSRKEKRNFPLILESPSPNQTSLYFCASSLSKQIPSTNEKLFFGSGTQLSVL.

This sequence joins TRBV5-6 and TRBJ2-4, with TRBD2 matching 8 bases. The V segment lost 5 bases and the J segment 7 bases; nucleotides outside the gene matches: 14. The germline V gene has CDR1 SGHDT and CDR2 YYEEEE. The CDR3 length is 16 residues. The CDR3 region is CASRDSGSFGVNIQYF. CDR3 nucleotides: TGTGCCAGCAGAGACAGCGGGAGCTTCGGGGTCAACATTCAGTACTTC.

This chain joins TRBV7-9 and TRBJ1-5; no clear D. With 2 bases removed from V and 2 bases from J, the gap between germline ends came to 7 bases. The V gene's germline CDR1 is SEHNR and CDR2 FQNEAQ (reference sequence). This CDR3 has 14 amino acids. CDR3 DNA sequence: TGTGCCAGCAGCTTATATGGCGGCAATCAGCCCCAGCATTTT. It translates to CASSLYGGNQPQHF. The complete variable domain, with remaining parts taken from reference TRBV7-9 and TRBJ1-5, reads DTGVSQNPRHKITKRGQNVTFRCDPISEHNRLYWYRQTLGQGPEFLTYFQNEAQLEKSRLLSDRFSAERPKGSFSTLEIQRTEQGDSAMYLCASSLYGGNQPQHFGDGTRLSIL.

The V gene is TRBV9, the J gene TRBJ2-5, with a possible D match to TRBD1 (5 bases). The CDR3 runs 14 residues. The germline gives CDR1 SGDLS, CDR2 YYNGEE. The ends were cut back, 4 bases at V and 0 bases at J, with 10 bases in the middle. CDR3 sequence (DNA): TGTGCCAGCAGCCCACAGGCGTACCAAGAGACCCAGTACTTC. It yields the protein CASSPQAYQETQYF.

The chain combines TRBV28 with TRBJ1-5; 9 bases agree with TRBD1. The germline gives CDR1 MDHEN, CDR2 SYDVKM. The CDR3 has 15 residues. With 5 bases clipped from V and 6 bases from J, the junction kept 8 bases outside the gene matches. CDR3 nucleotide sequence: TGTGCCAGCAGTGAACAGGGGGCGATTGTTCAGCCCCAGCATTTT. Encoded protein: CASSEQGAIVQPQHF.

This clone has only one observation. The V call is TRBV27, the J call TRBJ2-1; D is unresolved. Trimming shortened V by 3 bases and J by 0 bases, and 9 bases separated the two germline ends. Germline CDR1 is MNHEY and CDR2 is SMNVEV (reference sequence). This CDR3 is built from 15 residues. This CDR3 is CASSFGQDSYNEQFF. The CDR3 DNA is TGTGCCAGCAGTTTTGGGCAGGACTCCTACAATGAGCAGTTCTTC.

The V call is TRBV15, the J call TRBJ2-4, with TRBD2 matching over 12 bases. CDR1 and CDR2 from the germline V gene are LNHNV and YYDKDF (reference sequence). CDR3 length: 22 amino acids. V was clipped by 1 base and J by 1 base; unmatched bases: 17. CDR3 sequence (DNA): TGTGCCACCAGCAGAGTAGAGAGGACTAGCGGGAATATGGTTTTTGCCAAAAACATTCAGTACTTC. Its translation: CATSRVERTSGNMVFAKNIQYF.

The chain couples TRBV5-1 to TRBJ2-7; D not certain. Trimming took 0 bases from V and 5 from J, leaving 3 bases between them. This CDR3 is 11 amino acids long. Germline CDR1 and CDR2: SGHRS and YFSETQ. In DNA form, the CDR3 reads TGCGCCAGCAGCTTGGGACACGAGCAGTACTTC. Protein sequence: CASSLGHEQYF.

The gene calls are TRBV2 and TRBJ2-2, with a tentative D call TRBD1 (6 bases). This CDR3 region has 14 residues. The germline V gene encodes CDR1 SNHLY and CDR2 FYNNEI. V was clipped by 8 bases and J by 1 base, with 11 bases between them. The CDR3 loop is CASLRGQNTGELFF. The CDR3 DNA is TGTGCCAGCCTGAGGGGACAGAACACCGGGGAGCTGTTTTTT.

The V call is TRBV28, the J call TRBJ1-2, with 9 positions matching TRBD1. Germline assignment: CDR1 MDHEN and CDR2 SYDVKM. The CDR3 runs 15 residues. After removal of 6 bases from V and 1 base from J, the junction contained 6 bases not matched to a gene. CDR3 sequence (DNA): TGTGCCAGCAGGACAACAGGGGGCTATAACTATGGCTACACCTTC. As protein: CASRTTGGYNYGYTF.

The genes are TRBV6-5 and TRBJ1-2; D is uncertain. V was pared by 4 bases and J by 4 bases, with 10 bases between. There are 13 residues in the CDR3. CDR1 and CDR2 from the germline V gene are MNHEY and SVGAGI. CDR3 DNA: TGTGCCAGCAGTTCTGGGCCCGGCTATGGCTACACCTTC. The encoded protein is CASSSGPGYGYTF.

The rearrangement joins TRBV5-6 to TRBJ2-1; a possible D gene is TRBD2 (5 bases). The germline V gene has CDR1 SGHDT and CDR2 YYEEEE. The CDR3 contains 16 residues. The V and J ends lost 0 bases and 0 bases respectively, with 10 bases between them. CDR3: CASSLDPGGSYNEQFF. The CDR3 region has the DNA TGTGCCAGCAGCTTGGATCCAGGAGGCTCCTACAATGAGCAGTTCTTC.

The chain links TRBV7-2 to TRBJ2-5; unclear D gene. V was trimmed by 4 bases and J by 5 bases, leaving 8 bases between them. The CDR3 consists of 12 residues. Germline values: CDR1 SGHTA, CDR2 FQGNSA. The CDR3 sequence: CASSSPPETQYF. CDR3 DNA: TGTGCCAGCAGCTCCCCCCCGGAGACCCAGTACTTC.

The V and J genes are TRBV6-6 and TRBJ2-3; D remains unclear. Germline assignment: CDR1 MNHNY and CDR2 SVGAGI (reference sequence). V shed 6 bases and J shed 4 bases, with 8 bases lying between them. The CDR3 has 12 residues. CDR3 residues: CASRRSSDTQYF. CDR3 DNA sequence: TGTGCCAGCAGGCGGTCATCAGATACGCAGTATTTT.

CDR3 loop: CASSATGEGEQYF. As DNA, the CDR3 is TGTGCCAGCAGTGCCACAGGGGAGGGGGAGCAGTACTTC. The gene calls are TRBV6-4 and TRBJ2-7; either TRBD1 or TRBD2 may supply D (7 bases each). Germline V gives CDR1 MRHNA, CDR2 SNTAGT. Trimming took off 4 bases at V and 7 bases at J, with 14 bases between the two ends. CDR3 length equals 13 residues.